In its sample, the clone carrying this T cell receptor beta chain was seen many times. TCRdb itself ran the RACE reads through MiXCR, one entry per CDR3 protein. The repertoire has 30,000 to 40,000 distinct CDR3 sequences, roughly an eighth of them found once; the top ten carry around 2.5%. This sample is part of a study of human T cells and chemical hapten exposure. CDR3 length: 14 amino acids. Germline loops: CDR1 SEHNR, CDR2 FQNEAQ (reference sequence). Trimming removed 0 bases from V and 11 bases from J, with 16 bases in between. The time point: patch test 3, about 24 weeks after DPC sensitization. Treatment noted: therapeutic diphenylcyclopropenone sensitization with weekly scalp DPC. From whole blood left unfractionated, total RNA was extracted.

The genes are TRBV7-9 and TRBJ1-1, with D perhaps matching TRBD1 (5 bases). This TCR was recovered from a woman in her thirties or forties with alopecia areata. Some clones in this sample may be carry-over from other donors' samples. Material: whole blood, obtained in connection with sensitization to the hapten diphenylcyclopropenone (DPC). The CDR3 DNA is TGTGCCAGCAGCTTAGCGCTCGGGGGTTATGTGGCTTTCTTT. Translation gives CASSLALGGYVAFF.